Listed here are 32 T cell receptor beta chains from one sample, sequenced in a study of CD8 T cells in Susac syndrome (dated by TCRdb to about 2019). The library was obtained by the immunoSEQ multiplex PCR assay. RNA was extracted using the RNeasy kit, and roughly 0.45 to 1 ug of the RNA was reverse transcribed with random hexamers. Using fastp at Q25 and MiXCR, TCRdb reprocessed the public reads and kept productive beta chains. Records with the same CDR3 protein are collapsed into one entry carrying the most frequent genes and DNA. The sample table lists over 120,000 distinct CDR3 sequences, over 90% of them with a count of one. Of the sample, roughly 0.14% falls within the top ten clones. The sequencing input was CD4+ T cells from PBMCs. The receptors originated from a human donor with Susac syndrome.

This clonotype appeared once. The chain couples TRBV6-2 or TRBV6-3 to TRBJ2-1; 8 bases agree with TRBD2. This CDR3 is built from 17 residues. Trimming cost V 11 bases and J 5 bases; bases outside gene matches: 20. Per germline, CDR1 MNHEY and CDR2 SVGEGT. The CDR3 region has the DNA TGTGCCGCACTCGACCGGACTAGCAACAGAAGGGACAATGAGCAGTTCTTC. Translating gives CAALDRTSNRRDNEQFF.

The V gene is TRBV30, the J gene TRBJ1-2, with D possibly being TRBD1 (5 bases). Trimming removed 2 bases at V and 0 bases at J, with 19 bases between. The CDR3 loop spans 17 amino acids. Germline V lookup: CDR1 GTSNPN, CDR2 SVGIG (reference sequence). The chain's CDR3 is CAWSSLGPFGSNYGYTF. CDR3 DNA: TGTGCCTGGAGTTCACTGGGGCCATTCGGATCTAACTATGGCTACACCTTC.

This clonotype was detected once. The genes are TRBV19 and TRBJ2-1; D may be TRBD1 or TRBD2 (5 bases each). CDR1 and CDR2 (germline): LNHDA, SQIVND (reference sequence). V gave up 0 bases and J gave up 0 bases, with 9 bases separating them. This CDR3 contains 16 residues. CDR3 coding DNA: TGTGCCAGTAGTATAGAAGGGGAGAGCTCCTACAATGAGCAGTTCTTC. This sequence encodes CASSIEGESSYNEQFF.

The V and J genes are TRBV4-2 and TRBJ2-5; 10 bases fit TRBD2. The CDR3 is made up of 18 amino acids. V shed 0 bases, J shed 5 bases, and the junction held 12 bases outside the gene matches. CDR1 and CDR2 (germline): LGHNA, YNFKEQ. CDR3 nucleotide sequence: TGTGCCAGCAGCCAAGAAATAACTAGCGGGGTTCTGGGGGAGACCCAGTACTTC. The encoded protein is CASSQEITSGVLGETQYF.

The chain employs TRBV12-3 or TRBV12-4 and TRBJ2-7, with no clear D. This CDR3 spans 11 amino acids. V was cut by 4 bases and J by 8 bases, with 9 bases left in between. The CDR3 is CASSSPTKQYF. The CDR3 coding sequence is TGTGCCAGCAGTTCACCTACGAAGCAGTACTTC.

This sequence joins TRBV25-1 and TRBJ2-7; TRBD2 matches at 14 bases. Germline CDR1 reads MGHDK; CDR2 reads SYGVNS. CDR3 size: 19 residues. The trim removed 1 base at V and 1 base at J, leaving 9 bases unmatched. DNA for the CDR3: TGTGCCAGCAGTGAATTCTCGACTAGCGGGAGGGCCTCGTCCTACGAGCAGTACTTC. Its translation: CASSEFSTSGRASSYEQYF.

This clonotype appeared once. The CDR3 sequence: CSAPASGGFYNEQFF. In nucleotides, the CDR3 is TGCAGTGCCCCCGCCTCAGGGGGCTTCTACAATGAGCAGTTCTTC. V usage is TRBV20-1 and J usage is TRBJ2-1; 8 bases line up with TRBD1. V lost 6 bases to trimming and J lost 3 bases; unmatched junction nucleotides: 10. The CDR3 contains 15 residues. Germline-derived CDR1 and CDR2 are DFQATT and SNEGSKA (reference sequence).

V usage is TRBV2 and J usage is TRBJ2-7; D is uncertain. The CDR3 is 13 amino acids. CDR1 SNHLY and CDR2 FYNNEI come from the germline V gene. V was pared by 7 bases and J by 4 bases, with 14 bases between. In DNA form, the CDR3 reads TGTGCCAGCATCAAGACTTTGGGGTACGAGCAGTACTTC. Encoded protein: CASIKTLGYEQYF. Together with reference TRBV2 and TRBJ2-7, the CDR3 gives the full variable domain: EPEVTQTPSHQVTQMGQEVILRCVPISNHLYFYWYRQILGQKVEFLVSFYNNEISEKSEIFDDQFSVERPDGSNFTLKIRSTKLEDSAMYFCASIKTLGYEQYFGPGTRLTVT.

The gene calls are TRBV15 and TRBJ2-1, with a possible D match to TRBD1 (6 bases). This CDR3 is 17 amino acids long. Trimming took 2 bases from V and 4 from J, leaving 18 bases between them. Germline CDR1 is LNHNV and CDR2 is YYDKDF (reference sequence). CDR3 amino acids: CATSRPYRDTIYNEQFF. The CDR3 DNA reads TGTGCCACCAGCAGACCCTACCGGGACACCATTTACAATGAGCAGTTCTTC.

This clonotype appeared a few times. The chain uses TRBV30 and TRBJ1-5; no reliable D call. There are 15 residues in the CDR3. V lost 0 bases and J 3 bases, leaving 12 bases between the germline ends. Germline V gene lookup returns CDR1 GTSNPN and CDR2 SVGIG (reference sequence). CDR3 sequence: CAWSVLRGTNQPQHF. The CDR3 coding sequence is TGTGCCTGGAGTGTTTTGCGGGGTACCAATCAGCCCCAGCATTTT.

The chain couples TRBV12-3 or TRBV12-4 to TRBJ1-1; perhaps TRBD1 as D (5 bases). Trimming left V 6 bases short and J 5 bases short, with 16 bases between. The CDR3 runs to 14 residues. The CDR3 DNA reads TGTGCCAGCAGGCCTTCGGGGGGAGGGACTGAAGCTTTCTTT. Protein sequence: CASRPSGGGTEAFF.

V usage is TRBV27 and J usage is TRBJ2-1; D is perhaps TRBD1 (6 bases). CDR3 length: 15 residues. V was cut by 5 bases and J by 6 bases, with 17 bases left in between. Germline CDR1 MNHEY, CDR2 SMNVEV (reference sequence). CDR3 sequence reads: CASSNRVSWGNEQFF. The CDR3 coding sequence is TGTGCCAGCAGTAACAGGGTTTCGTGGGGCAATGAGCAGTTCTTC.

V and J are TRBV20-1 and TRBJ1-1; 11 nucleotides align to TRBD1. The CDR3 runs to 15 residues. V trimming: 3 bases; J trimming: 1 base; junction bases outside the gene matches: 4. Germline loops: CDR1 DFQATT, CDR2 SNEGSKA (reference sequence). CDR3 DNA: TGCAGTGCTAGGGGACAGGGGGGTAAGAACACTGAAGCTTTCTTT. This codes for CSARGQGGKNTEAFF.

The V gene is TRBV6-2 or TRBV6-3, the J gene TRBJ2-5; no firm D call. The germline gives CDR1 MNHEY, CDR2 SVGEGT. CDR3 size: 10 residues. Trimming shortened V by 10 bases and J by 3 bases, and 6 bases separated the two germline ends. The CDR3 sequence: CATKEETQYF. CDR3 DNA sequence: TGTGCCACCAAGGAAGAGACCCAGTACTTC.

The genes are TRBV10-3 and TRBJ1-5; 9 bases line up with TRBD1. The CDR3 sequence is 15 residues long. Germline CDR1 ENHRY, CDR2 SYGVKD. V was pared by 6 bases and J by 1 base, with 4 bases of the junction left unmatched. The CDR3 DNA reads as TGTGCCATCAGCCCCGGGACAGGGAGCAATCAGCCCCAGCATTTT. It translates to CAISPGTGSNQPQHF.

The V and J genes are TRBV6-1 and TRBJ2-7, with D hard to call. V lost 6 bases and J 4 bases, leaving 22 bases between the germline ends. CDR1 is MNHNS and CDR2 is SASEGT in the germline V gene. CDR3 size: 16 residues. CDR3 region: CASRQTSAGGRYEQYF. CDR3 DNA: TGTGCCAGCAGACAGACCTCGGCAGGTGGTAGGTACGAGCAGTACTTC.

The CDR3 sequence is CASSPDRGGNQPQHF. The CDR3, as DNA: TGTGCCAGCTCCCCGGACAGGGGAGGCAATCAGCCCCAGCATTTT. The gene calls are TRBV18 and TRBJ1-5, with TRBD1 matching 9 bases. V dropped 6 bases and J dropped 2; count of bases not matched to a gene: 5. The CDR3 sequence is 15 residues long. In germline, CDR1 is KGHSH, CDR2 LQKENI.

In the case of this clonotype: One end of the junction fails to match germline, which may point to a read error. V and J are TRBV7-7 and TRBJ1-1; the D is unclear. Germline-derived CDR1 and CDR2 are SSHAT and FNYEAQ (reference sequence). The CDR3 extends over 13 amino acids. CDR3 nucleotide sequence: TGTGCTAGCAGCCTTACGGAGAACACTGAAGCTTTCTTT. Its protein is CASSLTENTEAFF.

This chain joins TRBV20-1 and TRBJ2-7; D not resolved. V was shortened by 0 bases and J by 3 bases, with 12 bases between the two germline ends. There are 14 residues in the CDR3. From germline, CDR1 is DFQATT and CDR2 SNEGSKA (reference sequence). The CDR3 DNA reads TGCAGTGCTAGAGATATTGCCGCCGGCTACGAGCAGTACTTC. Amino acid sequence: CSARDIAAGYEQYF.

The CDR3 DNA sequence: TGCGCCAGCAGCCAATCGACAGGGTGGAACACTGAAGCTTTCTTT. Translated: CASSQSTGWNTEAFF. V gene TRBV5-1 combines with J gene TRBJ1-1; 7 nucleotides match TRBD1. This CDR3 region has 15 residues. J gave up 1 base and V 4 bases, and 7 bases lay outside the gene matches. CDR1 is SGHRS, CDR2 YFSETQ, per germline.

The V call is TRBV20-1, the J call TRBJ1-5; D uncertain. The V and J ends lost 5 bases and 4 bases respectively, with 15 bases between them. Germline CDR1 reads DFQATT; CDR2 reads SNEGSKA (reference sequence). CDR3 length equals 14 residues. For the CDR3, the DNA is TGCAGTGCTCGGGCCTCCCCTGGAAATCAGCCCCAGCATTTT. Amino acid sequence: CSARASPGNQPQHF.

The chain carries TRBV3-1 and TRBJ1-2, with no clear D. CDR3 length equals 11 residues. Trimming pared 5 bases from V and 8 bases from J, leaving 9 bases between. The germline V gene has CDR1 LGHDT and CDR2 YNNKEL (reference sequence). CDR3 DNA: TGTGCCAGCAGCTTGGGAGGCGGCTACACCTTC. It translates to CASSLGGGYTF.

CDR3 loop: CASRGQLNTGELFF. As DNA, the CDR3 is TGTGCCAGCAGAGGACAGCTTAACACCGGGGAGCTGTTTTTT. The rearrangement links TRBV12-3 or TRBV12-4 to TRBJ2-2; maybe TRBD1 (6 bases). Deletions cut 6 bases from V and 2 bases from J, with 10 bases between. This CDR3 region has 14 residues.

This clonotype was seen a single time. The V gene is TRBV4-3, the J gene TRBJ2-5; D unclear. The ends were cut back, 0 bases at V and 1 base at J, with 9 bases in the middle. The CDR3 runs to 15 residues. Germline CDR1 LGHNA, CDR2 YSLEER. CDR3 DNA sequence: TGCGCCAGCAGCCAAGAGAATACGGCCCAAGAGACCCAGTACTTC. Translated, it gives CASSQENTAQETQYF.

V usage is TRBV9 and J usage is TRBJ1-1; D might be TRBD1 (6 bases). The CDR3 covers 13 residues. V lost 0 bases and J 7 bases, leaving 10 bases between the germline ends. Germline V CDR1 and CDR2: SGDLS, YYNGEE. The CDR3 reads CASSVVRGDEAFF. The DNA for the CDR3 is TGTGCCAGCAGCGTAGTCAGGGGTGATGAAGCTTTCTTT.

The rearrangement joins TRBV11-2 to TRBJ2-3; no definite D call. The CDR3 consists of 13 residues. Germline-derived CDR1 and CDR2 are SGHAT and FQNNGV. Trimming cost V 0 bases and J 3 bases, with 4 bases left between them. This CDR3 is CASSLDQTDTQYF. The CDR3 coding sequence is TGTGCCAGCAGCTTAGATCAGACAGATACGCAGTATTTT.

V usage is TRBV28 and J usage is TRBJ2-1; no definite D call. CDR3 size: 11 residues. V was shortened by 6 bases and J by 5 bases, with 5 bases between the two germline ends. Germline values: CDR1 MDHEN, CDR2 SYDVKM. The CDR3 is CASSVNNEQFF. CDR3 nucleotides: TGTGCCAGCAGCGTGAACAATGAGCAGTTCTTC.

The CDR3 loop reads CASSVGLAGDTQYF. CDR3 nucleotide sequence: TGTGCCAGCAGCGTAGGGTTAGCCGGGGATACGCAGTATTTT. This chain connects TRBV9 to TRBJ2-3; D gene uncertain. CDR1 is SGDLS and CDR2 is YYNGEE in the germline V gene. V was pared by 0 bases and J by 6 bases, with 11 bases between. The CDR3 spans 14 residues.

V usage is TRBV30 and J usage is TRBJ2-5; no reliable D call. Germline V gene lookup returns CDR1 GTSNPN and CDR2 SVGIG (reference sequence). CDR3 length: 15 amino acids. Trimming removed 5 bases from V and 5 bases from J, with 21 bases in between. The CDR3: CAWRPLESPSETQYF. The CDR3 coding sequence is TGTGCCTGGCGCCCGCTAGAATCTCCGTCGGAGACCCAGTACTTC.

This chain links TRBV5-1 with TRBJ2-1; D is possibly TRBD1 or TRBD2 (6 bases each). V lost 2 bases and J lost 7, with 13 bases in between. The CDR3 totals 14 residues. The germline V gene encodes CDR1 SGHRS and CDR2 YFSETQ. CDR3 DNA: TGCGCCAGCAGCTTAGGGGGGCCACCGAATGAGCAGTTCTTC. This encodes CASSLGGPPNEQFF.

This chain joins TRBV30 and TRBJ2-2; D may be TRBD1 or TRBD2 (5 bases each). The CDR3 runs to 14 residues. Trimming shortened V by 2 bases and J by 7 bases, and 14 bases separated the two germline ends. Germline-derived CDR1 and CDR2 are GTSNPN and SVGIG (reference sequence). The CDR3 sequence is CAWSWLGESGELFF. The CDR3 nucleotides read TGTGCCTGGAGTTGGCTAGGGGAGAGCGGGGAGCTGTTTTTT.

The chain uses TRBV20-1 and TRBJ2-7; D may match TRBD1 or TRBD2 (5 bases each). The CDR3 spans 13 residues. In germline, CDR1 is DFQATT, CDR2 SNEGSKA (reference sequence). V lost 3 bases, J lost 2 bases, and 11 bases lay in between. The CDR3 here is CSASRDEPYEQYF. CDR3 DNA sequence: TGCAGTGCTAGCCGGGACGAGCCCTACGAGCAGTACTTC.